The clone carrying this T cell receptor (beta chain) turned up a few times. What it binds is unknown. The CDR3 is made up of 15 amino acids. Per the germline V gene, CDR1 is SGDLS and CDR2 is YYNGEE. V shed 2 bases and J shed 6 bases, with 18 bases lying between them. The sample, around 10 milliliters of peripheral blood, was drawn from each donor. The data were obtained in a study of blood T cells in healthy people across ages. Whole-study context: Template switching recovered approximately one barcoded beta molecule for every two T cells. Findings and limits, study-wide: When one million T cells were used, diversity estimates were thought to be underestimates.

Primers used in a second PCR of roughly 7 to 12 cycles were a sample-barcoded 5' primer and a J-beta primer mix. TCRdb fed the 5' RACE reads into MiXCR, producing one record per CDR3 protein. The sample consists of around 1,700,000 distinct CDR3 sequences, 25% to 30% of them appearing once. The chain joins TRBV9 to TRBJ2-7; weak D call: TRBD1 (6 bases). The sample was blood. The sequence came from a woman aged 25 to 39 in good health. The CDR3 nucleotides are TGTGCCAGCAGCGTCCGGGACACCACCCTGACCGAGCAGTACTTC. It translates to CASSVRDTTLTEQYF.